This T cell receptor (beta chain) appears in the sequencing data of a study of cytomegalovirus exposure and HLA in healthy donors. The PCR contained 60 Vbeta and 13 Jbeta primers. Sequencing used immunoSEQ multiplex PCR; TCRdb keeps in-frame clones, though not all of them. The sample shows about 210,000 clones, 60% to 80% of them seen only once. This clone was recorded once. The CDR3 is 12 amino acids. From germline, CDR1 is KGHSH and CDR2 LQKENI. The V gene lost 3 bases and the J gene lost 5 bases, with 7 bases spanning the gap. This receptor was identified in a male donor in good health and CMV-seronegative. J is TRBJ1-1 and V is TRBV18; D uncertain. Sequences were obtained from PBMCs. The CDR3 spells CASSPAGTEAFF. The CDR3 DNA sequence: TGTGCCAGCTCACCTGCGGGGACTGAAGCTTTCTTT.